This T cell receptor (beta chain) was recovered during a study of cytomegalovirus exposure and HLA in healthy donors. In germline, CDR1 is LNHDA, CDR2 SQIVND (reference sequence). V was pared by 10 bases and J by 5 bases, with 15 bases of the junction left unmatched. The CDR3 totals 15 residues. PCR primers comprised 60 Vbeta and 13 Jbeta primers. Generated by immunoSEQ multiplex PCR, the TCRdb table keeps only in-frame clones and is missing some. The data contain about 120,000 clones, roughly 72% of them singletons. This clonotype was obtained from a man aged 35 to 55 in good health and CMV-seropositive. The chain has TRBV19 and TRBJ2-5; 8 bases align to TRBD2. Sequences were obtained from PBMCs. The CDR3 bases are TGTGCCACCAGAAACAGCGGGGGACGACGGGAGACCCAGTACTTC. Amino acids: CATRNSGGRRETQYF. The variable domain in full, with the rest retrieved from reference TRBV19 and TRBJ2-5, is DGGITQSPKYLFRKEGQNVTLSCEQNLNHDAMYWYRQDPGQGLRLIYYSQIVNDFQKGDIAEGYSVSREKKESFPLTVTSAQKNPTAFYLCATRNSGGRRETQYFGPGTRLLVL.